This T cell receptor beta chain was identified during a study of identifying expanded T cells in peripheral blood. The data were produced by immunoSEQ multiplex PCR, yet TCRdb's version contains in-frame clones alone and is incomplete. The table includes around 100,000 clones, 88% detected once. The junction had 2 bases not matched to a gene; V was cut back by 2 bases and J by 7 bases. In germline, CDR1 is SNHLY, CDR2 FYNNEI. The CDR3 is 13 amino acids. Sample: blood. The chain is built from TRBV2 and TRBJ2-1; the match to TRBD2 covers 7 bases. The sequence derives from a person aged 18 to 70 in good health. Here the CDR3 DNA reads TGTGCCAGCAGTGAACGGGAGGAGAATGAGCAGTTCTTC. It yields the protein CASSEREENEQFF.